The 30 T cell receptor beta chains given below trace back to one sample, sequenced in a study of molecular identifiers for immune sequencing clone quantification. TCRdb redid the calling of the PCR reads with MiXCR, one entry per CDR3 protein. The sample yields hundreds of thousands of distinct CDR3 sequences, around 25% seen once. The sample comprised naive CD8+ T cells from blood, with Jurkat cell RNA spiked in. The subset is: FACS-sorted CD8+CD4-CCR7+CD45RA+ naive T cells. The receptors shown here come from a human donor in good health. Some libraries in this study had Jurkat cell RNA spiked in.

This clonotype was observed at least ten times. The chain recombines TRBV6-2 or TRBV6-3 with TRBJ1-1, with no clear D. V shed 8 bases and J shed 4 bases, with 14 bases lying between them. Germline CDR1 and CDR2: MNHEY and SVGEGT. The CDR3 loop spans 13 amino acids. CDR3 protein: CASSFLASTEAFF. The CDR3 DNA reads as TGTGCCAGCTCCTTTCTAGCGTCCACTGAAGCTTTCTTT.

This clonotype has more than one count but fewer than ten. This likely comes from a read error, as the CDR3 has no conserved phenylalanine or tryptophan at its end. The V gene is TRBV3-1, the J gene TRBJ2-5, with 8 bases matching TRBD1. This CDR3 region has 15 residues. Germline V gene sequence: CDR1 LGHDT, CDR2 YNNKEL (reference sequence). V was pared by 2 bases and J by 4 bases, with 6 bases of the junction left unmatched. The CDR3 DNA reads TGTGCCAGCAGCCAAACCGGGACAGGACTAGAGACCCAGTACCTC. Residues: CASSQTGTGLETQYL.

The chain couples TRBV15 to TRBJ2-7, with 9 bases identical to TRBD2. The ends lost 5 bases at V and 2 bases at J; junction bases unmatched: 4. The CDR3 contains 14 residues. The germline gives CDR1 LNHNV, CDR2 YYDKDF (reference sequence). This CDR3 reads CATSQTSGTYEQYF. In nucleotides, the CDR3 is TGTGCCACCAGCCAGACTAGCGGAACCTACGAGCAGTACTTC. The full variable domain, completed using reference TRBV15 and TRBJ2-7, is DAMVIQNPRYQVTQFGKPVTLSCSQTLNHNVMYWYQQKSSQAPKLLFHYYDKDFNNEADTPDNFQSRRPNTSFCFLDIRSPGLGDTAMYLCATSQTSGTYEQYFGPGTRLTVT.

A note on this clonotype: A clone one base away is much larger, so this may be a read error. The rearrangement joins TRBV28 to TRBJ2-3; possible D gene TRBD2, 5 bases. CDR1 and CDR2 (germline): MDHEN, SYDVKM. The CDR3 consists of 16 residues. Trimming removed 4 bases at V and 5 bases at J, with 19 bases between. The CDR3 DNA reads TGTGCCAGCAGTTATCCTAGCTGGATTAGGGAAGATACGCAGTATTTT. Encoded protein: CASSYPSWIREDTQYF.

This clonotype was seen a few times. The chain is built from TRBV7-8 and TRBJ1-1; 7 bases align to TRBD1. The CDR3 totals 16 residues. J lost 5 bases, V lost 1 base, and 10 bases had no gene match. Germline-derived CDR1 and CDR2 are SGHVS and FQNEAQ. The CDR3 here is CASSLGLKGAGTEAFF. CDR3 coding DNA: TGTGCCAGCAGCTTAGGCCTTAAGGGGGCAGGAACTGAAGCTTTCTTT.

Regarding this clonotype: A read error is possible here, since a much larger clone lies one base away. The V call is TRBV29-1, the J call TRBJ2-7; 10 bases match TRBD2. The CDR3 is 12 amino acids. Germline CDR1 and CDR2: SQVTM and ANQGSEA. The CDR3 loop reads CGVLAGDYEQYF. DNA for the CDR3: TGCGGCGTGCTAGCGGGAGACTACGAGCAGTACTTC.

This clonotype was recorded a few times. The gene calls are TRBV5-8 and TRBJ2-2; D unclear. This CDR3 has 15 residues. The germline V gene encodes CDR1 SGHTS and CDR2 YDEGEE. Trimming removed 7 bases from V and 2 bases from J, with 15 bases in between. CDR3 amino acids: CASRPSGSNTGELFF. CDR3 DNA: TGTGCCAGCCGACCCTCAGGCTCCAACACCGGGGAGCTGTTTTTT.

This clonotype was counted only a few times. The rearrangement joins TRBV5-1 to TRBJ2-5, with 11 bases that match TRBD2. The CDR3 extends over 17 amino acids. The V gene's germline CDR1 is SGHRS and CDR2 YFSETQ. The V gene end was trimmed by 0 bases and the J gene end by 0 bases; junction bases not matched to a gene: 4. The CDR3 DNA reads as TGCGCCAGCAGCTTGGCACTAGCGGGGGACAACCAAGAGACCCAGTACTTC. Translation: CASSLALAGDNQETQYF. Full variable domain (missing parts from reference TRBV5-1 and TRBJ2-5): KAGVTQTPRYLIKTRGQQVTLSCSPISGHRSVSWYQQTPGQGLQFLFEYFSETQRNKGNFPGRFSGRQFSNSRSEMNVSTLELGDSALYLCASSLALAGDNQETQYFGPGTRLLVL.

This clonotype was counted between two and nine times. The chain carries TRBV6-2 or TRBV6-3 and TRBJ2-5; TRBD2 agrees at 10 bases. The germline CDR1 and CDR2 sequences are MNHEY and SVGEGT. The CDR3 is made up of 18 amino acids. Trimming cost V 7 bases and J 1 base; bases outside gene matches: 15. The CDR3 loop is CASKRGRIAGGIQETQYF. The CDR3 DNA follows: TGTGCCAGCAAACGGGGCCGGATAGCGGGGGGCATCCAAGAGACCCAGTACTTC.

This clonotype was counted at least ten times. This rearrangement joins TRBV7-2 to TRBJ2-5; a weak D match, TRBD2 (6 bases). The germline gives CDR1 SGHTA, CDR2 FQGNSA. Trimming took off 4 bases at V and 1 base at J, with 13 bases between the two ends. The length of the CDR3 is 15 residues. CDR3 region: CASSSTVGGQETQYF. In DNA form, the CDR3 reads TGTGCCAGCAGCTCAACTGTGGGGGGCCAAGAGACCCAGTACTTC.

This clonotype has just one count. One base away lies a much larger clone, so this may be a sequencing read error. The chain carries TRBV11-2 and TRBJ2-5; no reliable D call. The CDR3 contains 15 residues. Germline CDR1 is SGHAT and CDR2 is FQNNGV. V gave up 11 bases and J gave up 0 bases, with 19 bases separating them. Here the CDR3 DNA reads TGTGCCGGCCACCGGAGTGGGTACCACCAAGAGACCCAGTACTTC. Translated: CAGHRSGYHQETQYF.

The chain has TRBV6-2 or TRBV6-3 and TRBJ2-5, with a possible D match to TRBD1 (6 bases). The CDR3 is 16 amino acids. The V gene lost 7 bases and the J gene lost 3 bases, with 21 bases spanning the gap. CDR1 and CDR2 from the germline V gene are MNHEY and SVGEGT. The CDR3 DNA reads as TGTGCCAGCATCCCTCCTCCGGGACACTCAGAAGAGACCCAGTACTTC. Translated: CASIPPPGHSEETQYF.

At least ten counts were recorded for this clonotype. The CDR3 protein is CASSQTQEAFF. In DNA form, the CDR3 reads TGTGCCAGCAGTCAAACCCAAGAAGCTTTCTTT. The chain is built from TRBV28 and TRBJ1-1; D uncertain. Germline CDR1 MDHEN, CDR2 SYDVKM. V dropped 5 bases and J dropped 8 bases, with 9 bases sitting between them. There are 11 residues in the CDR3.

This clonotype was detected a few times. Written as DNA, the CDR3 is TGTGCCAGCACCGCCCGCCCGGGACAGGGGAAAAACATTCAGTACTTC. Its protein is CASTARPGQGKNIQYF. V is TRBV2 and J is TRBJ2-4; 10 bases match TRBD1. The CDR3 is made up of 16 amino acids. Trimming took 7 bases from V and 4 from J; bases not matched to a gene: 10. Germline V gives CDR1 SNHLY, CDR2 FYNNEI.

This chain connects TRBV20-1 to TRBJ2-3; D remains unclear. V lost 5 bases and J 2 bases, leaving 11 bases between the germline ends. The germline gives CDR1 DFQATT, CDR2 SNEGSKA (reference sequence). The CDR3 loop spans 13 amino acids. CDR3 amino acids: CSAARQPTDTQYF. DNA for the CDR3: TGCAGTGCTGCCAGACAACCCACAGATACGCAGTATTTT.

This clonotype was recorded many times. The chain carries TRBV5-4 and TRBJ2-5; the D gene is possibly TRBD1 (5 bases). The CDR3 has 16 amino acids. Germline CDR1 is SGHNT and CDR2 is YYREEE (reference sequence). V was trimmed by 3 bases and J by 1 base, leaving 16 bases between them. The CDR3 region has the DNA TGTGCCAGCAGCTGGGGCGACTCCCCCATCCAAGAGACCCAGTACTTC. This encodes CASSWGDSPIQETQYF. Using reference TRBV5-4 and TRBJ2-5 for the parts outside the CDR3, the full variable domain is ETGVTQSPTHLIKTRGQQVTLRCSSQSGHNTVSWYQQALGQGPQFIFQYYREEENGRGNFPPRFSGLQFPNYSSELNVNALELDDSALYLCASSWGDSPIQETQYFGPGTRLLVL.

The table lists this clonotype with many counts. The V and J genes are TRBV7-2 and TRBJ2-7, with 9 bases fitting TRBD2. The junction had 12 bases not matched to a gene; V was cut back by 4 bases and J by 2 bases. Germline V gene data show CDR1 as SGHTA and CDR2 as FQGNSA. This CDR3 is built from 17 residues. The CDR3 region has the DNA TGTGCCAGCAGCTATTGGACTAGCGCATACCGCGCCTACGAGCAGTACTTC. Encoded protein: CASSYWTSAYRAYEQYF.

The chain recombines TRBV20-1 with TRBJ2-1; TRBD1 might be the D (6 bases). This CDR3 has 16 residues. CDR1 and CDR2 from the germline V gene are DFQATT and SNEGSKA (reference sequence). V was clipped by 0 bases and J by 5 bases, with 17 bases between them. In DNA form, the CDR3 reads TGCAGTGCTAGAGATCGTCTCGGGACAAGAGACAATGAGCAGTTCTTC. Its translation is CSARDRLGTRDNEQFF.

In the case of this clonotype: With a much larger clone just one base away, this may be a read error. The chain uses TRBV4-2 and TRBJ2-7; 7 bases agree with TRBD1. The CDR3 has 15 amino acids. V lost 4 bases to trimming and J lost 7 bases; unmatched junction nucleotides: 13. Germline loops: CDR1 LGHNA, CDR2 YNFKEQ. The CDR3 region has the DNA TGTGCCAGCAGCCCACAACAGGGGACGCTGGATGAGCAGTACTTC. Translation gives CASSPQQGTLDEQYF.

A few counts support this clonotype. The CDR3, as DNA: TGTGCCAGCAGCCAAGATACAGGGCTGGGCGAGCAGTACTTC. This translates into CASSQDTGLGEQYF. The rearrangement links TRBV3-1 to TRBJ2-7; D possibly corresponds to TRBD1 (6 bases). CDR3 length: 14 amino acids. V dropped 0 bases and J dropped 6 bases, with 12 bases sitting between them. The V gene's germline CDR1 is LGHDT and CDR2 YNNKEL (reference sequence).

This clonotype occurred many times. The genes are TRBV23-1 and TRBJ1-6; no clear D. TRBV23-1 is reported as an ORF; its role is uncertain. Trimming pared 5 bases from V and 2 bases from J, leaving 16 bases between. The CDR3 is 17 residues long. CDR3 amino acids: CASSTRTNRAYNSPLHF. For the CDR3, the DNA is TGCGCCAGCAGTACTAGGACTAATAGGGCCTATAATTCACCCCTCCACTTT.

This clonotype was counted at least ten times. The V gene is TRBV4-3, the J gene TRBJ2-1; D call uncertain. CDR1 is LGHNA, CDR2 YSLEER, per germline. The ends were cut back, 2 bases at V and 15 bases at J, with 11 bases in the middle. The CDR3 runs 11 residues. The CDR3 DNA is TGCGCCAGCAGCCAATTCTCTAGTCCGTTCTTC. Amino acid sequence: CASSQFSSPFF.

The J gene is TRBJ2-1, the V gene TRBV5-3; 8 positions agree with TRBD2. TRBV5-3 is an open reading frame, and its role is uncertain. The CDR3 runs 16 residues. V lost 8 bases, J lost 2 bases, and 12 bases stayed unmatched. This CDR3 is CASSPGREGAYNEQFF. CDR3 nucleotides: TGTGCCAGCAGCCCGGGTCGGGAGGGGGCCTACAATGAGCAGTTCTTC.

A note on this clonotype: A clone one base away is much larger, so this may be a read error. The chain recombines TRBV7-9 with TRBJ2-3; 9 bases fit TRBD2. This CDR3 spans 15 amino acids. Germline-derived CDR1 and CDR2 are SEHNR and FQNEAQ (reference sequence). The CDR3 nucleotides read TGTGCCAGCAGCTATAGCGGGAGAAGCACAGATACGCAGTCTTTT. Its protein product is CASSYSGRSTDTQSF.

This clonotype came up many times. The chain recombines TRBV7-6 with TRBJ2-3; tentative D call: TRBD2 (5 bases). The CDR3 extends over 16 amino acids. Germline values: CDR1 SGHVS, CDR2 FNYEAQ. V lost 4 bases to trimming and J lost 1 base, with 15 bases between them. The CDR3 DNA reads TGTGCCAGCAGCTCGCCCTCTGCGGGTGGCACAGATACGCAGTATTTT. It codes for CASSSPSAGGTDTQYF.

Only a few counts were recorded for this clonotype. For the CDR3, the DNA is TGTGCCAGCAGTTACTCGAACTACAGGGAGCTGTTTTTT. It codes for CASSYSNYRELFF. This chain joins TRBV6-5 and TRBJ2-2; D is ambiguous. Between the trimmed V and J ends, which lost 0 bases and 9 bases, there was a span of 8 bases. The V gene's germline CDR1 is MNHEY and CDR2 SVGAGI. This CDR3 region has 13 residues.

V is TRBV6-5 and J is TRBJ2-1, with 12 bases lining up with TRBD2. Germline V gene data show CDR1 as MNHEY and CDR2 as SVGAGI. Germline trimming cut 8 bases from V and 6 bases from J; bases unmatched to any gene: 14. The CDR3 totals 17 residues. CDR3: CASAELAGGLGGNEQFF. CDR3 nucleotide sequence: TGTGCCAGCGCGGAACTAGCGGGGGGCCTGGGGGGCAATGAGCAGTTCTTC.

This clonotype has ten or more counts. The genes are TRBV29-1 and TRBJ1-1, with 8 nucleotides matching TRBD1. The CDR3 extends over 13 amino acids. Germline lookup yields CDR1 SQVTM and CDR2 ANQGSEA. The V segment lost 6 bases and the J segment 5 bases; nucleotides outside the gene matches: 8. CDR3 DNA sequence: TGCAGCGTCCAGACAGGGGATTATACTGAAGCTTTCTTT. This translates into CSVQTGDYTEAFF.

The chain recombines TRBV30 with TRBJ2-1; D may match TRBD1 or TRBD2 (5 bases each). Trimming pared 0 bases from V and 10 bases from J, leaving 13 bases between. The CDR3 runs 13 residues. In germline, CDR1 is GTSNPN, CDR2 SVGIG (reference sequence). The CDR3 loop reads CAWSVGTPGEQFF. For the CDR3, the DNA is TGTGCCTGGAGTGTCGGGACCCCCGGGGAGCAGTTCTTC.

In its sample, this clonotype was seen many times. The chain recombines TRBV4-1 with TRBJ1-1; D is perhaps TRBD1 (5 bases). V lost 0 bases and J lost 1, with 15 bases in between. The CDR3 has 17 amino acids. The V gene's germline CDR1 is MGHRA and CDR2 YSYEKL. This CDR3 is CASSQEGGWGTNTEAFF. Written as DNA, the CDR3 is TGCGCCAGCAGCCAAGAGGGGGGTTGGGGTACGAACACTGAAGCTTTCTTT.